Shown below are 5 T cell receptor beta chains from a single sample sequenced in a study of T cells in Graves' hyperthyroidism and ophthalmopathy. Amplified TCR beta CDR3 regions derived from RNA transcripts. HTBI primers drove first-round RT-PCR of the TCR CDR3. A single record per CDR3 protein comes from TCRdb applying MiXCR to the multiplex PCR reads. The sample includes 560,000 or so distinct CDR3 sequences, 15% to 20% of them seen just once. The sequenced material came from blood. The receptors come from a man aged 35 to 55 with Graves' ophthalmopathy.

The chain joins TRBV6-4 to TRBJ1-1; no clear D gene. The germline V and J ends were trimmed by 5 bases and 5 bases, with 15 bases remaining between them. Germline CDR1 reads MRHNA; CDR2 reads SNTAGT. The CDR3 extends over 14 amino acids. CDR3 sequence (DNA): TGTGCCAGCAGTTATGAGGGAAGGGAAACTGAAGCTTTCTTT. This translates into CASSYEGRETEAFF.

At least ten counts were recorded for this clonotype. This rearrangement joins TRBV28 to TRBJ2-5, with 7 bases lining up with TRBD1. In germline, CDR1 is MDHEN, CDR2 SYDVKM. The CDR3 spans 14 residues. Unmatched junction bases numbered 8, after V lost 5 bases and J lost 5 bases. In DNA form, the CDR3 reads TGTGCCAGCAGTCCCGGGACAGCACTCGAGACCCAGTACTTC. Its protein product is CASSPGTALETQYF.

The chain employs TRBV9 and TRBJ1-5; D not certain. Trimming cost V 3 bases and J 0 bases, with 7 bases left between them. Germline CDR1 reads SGDLS; CDR2 reads YYNGEE. The CDR3 extends over 14 amino acids. The CDR3 region has the DNA TGTGCCAGCAGCGGCCACTATAGCAATCAGCCCCAGCATTTT. Protein product: CASSGHYSNQPQHF.

This clonotype was seen a few times. CDR3 sequence (DNA): TGCGCCAGCAGCCAACAGACTAGCGGGAGATTTATCGGCAATGAGCAGTTCTTC. Translating it yields CASSQQTSGRFIGNEQFF. J is TRBJ2-1 and V is TRBV4-3, with 12 bases matching TRBD2. CDR3 size: 18 residues. Trimming took 2 bases from V and 6 from J; bases not matched to a gene: 11. Per the germline V gene, CDR1 is LGHNA and CDR2 is YSLEER.

This clonotype was seen a single time. The chain has TRBV7-2 and TRBJ2-4; TRBD1 aligns across 9 bases. Germline V gives CDR1 SGHTA, CDR2 FQGNSA. The length of the CDR3 is 13 residues. With V trimmed by 5 bases and J by 6 bases, 2 bases remained unmatched. DNA for the CDR3: TGTGCCAGCAGCCCGGGACAGGGAAACATTCAGTACTTC. Translation gives CASSPGQGNIQYF.